These 16 T cell receptor beta chains came from one sample sequenced in a study of OX40 agonist ivuxolimab in advanced cancers. The protocol was immunoSEQ multiplex PCR, while the TCRdb copy is restricted to in-frame clones and leaves out a portion. Of about 31,000 clones in the sample, approximately 86% are singletons; the top ten hold 31%. The specimen was CD4+ or CD8+ T cells sorted from blood, collected in a trial of the OX40 agonist ivuxolimab. These receptors were collected from an adult with an advanced solid tumor such as melanoma, head and neck, liver or kidney cancer.

The V and J genes are TRBV27 and TRBJ2-7, with D possibly being TRBD2 (7 bases). V lost 4 bases and J 6 bases, leaving 10 bases between the germline ends. There are 12 residues in the CDR3. Germline V lookup: CDR1 MNHEY, CDR2 SMNVEV (reference sequence). CDR3: CASSYGGREQYF. Here the CDR3 DNA reads TGTGCCAGCAGTTACGGGGGGCGCGAGCAGTACTTC.

The chain joins TRBV4-3 to TRBJ2-7, with 9 nucleotides matching TRBD2. Germline CDR1 LGHNA, CDR2 YSLEER. This CDR3 region has 16 residues. J lost 1 base, V lost 0 bases, and 4 bases had no gene match. The CDR3 nucleotides read TGCGCCAGCAGCCAAGATACCCTAGCGGGATCCTACGAGCAGTACTTC. It translates to CASSQDTLAGSYEQYF.

V and J are TRBV19 and TRBJ2-7; D is ambiguous. The V end was cut by 3 bases, the J end by 7 bases, with 13 bases between. Germline-derived CDR1 and CDR2 are LNHDA and SQIVND (reference sequence). This CDR3 has 13 amino acids. The CDR3 region is CASSMGLEAEQYF. The CDR3 region has the DNA TGTGCCAGTAGTATGGGTTTAGAGGCAGAGCAGTACTTC. Supplemented by reference TRBV19 and TRBJ2-7, the full variable domain reads DGGITQSPKYLFRKEGQNVTLSCEQNLNHDAMYWYRQDPGQGLRLIYYSQIVNDFQKGDIAEGYSVSREKKESFPLTVTSAQKNPTAFYLCASSMGLEAEQYFGPGTRLTVT.

V is TRBV10-3 and J is TRBJ2-7; 8 positions match TRBD1. There are 13 residues in the CDR3. With 8 bases clipped from V and 3 bases from J, the junction kept 6 bases outside the gene matches. Germline values: CDR1 ENHRY, CDR2 SYGVKD. The CDR3 DNA sequence: TGTGCCATCCAAGGACAGGGAAGCTACGAGCAGTACTTC. Translated: CAIQGQGSYEQYF.

This chain links TRBV14 with TRBJ2-2, with D possibly being TRBD1 (5 bases). Between the trimmed V and J ends, which lost 2 bases and 6 bases, there was a span of 13 bases. The germline CDR1 and CDR2 sequences are SGHDN and FVKESK. The CDR3 is made up of 15 amino acids. This CDR3 reads CASSQTGRAAGELFF. The CDR3 coding sequence is TGTGCCAGCAGCCAAACGGGCAGGGCAGCCGGGGAGCTGTTTTTT.

The chain couples TRBV10-3 to TRBJ2-2; no firm D call. From germline, CDR1 is ENHRY and CDR2 SYGVKD. V gave up 6 bases and J gave up 3 bases, with 2 bases separating them. This CDR3 region has 11 residues. The CDR3 DNA reads TGTGCCATCAGCGACACCGGGGAGCTGTTTTTT. Protein: CAISDTGELFF.

V and J are TRBV29-1 and TRBJ2-2, with 12 bases aligning to TRBD2. The junction had 16 bases not matched to a gene; V was cut back by 2 bases and J by 6 bases. Germline-derived CDR1 and CDR2 are SQVTM and ANQGSEA. The CDR3 runs 19 residues. The CDR3 reads CSVERTNRLAGVVAGELFF. The CDR3, as DNA: TGCAGCGTTGAAAGGACTAATAGACTAGCGGGAGTAGTTGCCGGGGAGCTGTTTTTT.

This chain connects TRBV7-7 to TRBJ2-7, with TRBD1 as a possible D gene (5 bases). V gave up 3 bases and J gave up 3 bases, with 9 bases separating them. The CDR3 sequence is 13 residues long. The germline V gene encodes CDR1 SSHAT and CDR2 FNYEAQ (reference sequence). The CDR3 sequence: CASSLGQDYEQYF. The CDR3 region has the DNA TGTGCCAGCAGCTTGGGGCAGGACTACGAGCAGTACTTC.

V gene TRBV6-5 combines with J gene TRBJ2-5, with 13 bases fitting TRBD2. CDR1 MNHEY and CDR2 SVGAGI come from the germline V gene. The ends lost 3 bases at V and 2 bases at J; junction bases unmatched: 3. There are 16 residues in the CDR3. The CDR3, as DNA: TGTGCCAGCAGTTATGGACTAGCGGGGGTACAAGAGACCCAGTACTTC. It specifies CASSYGLAGVQETQYF.

The chain recombines TRBV19 with TRBJ1-1; D not certain. The length of the CDR3 is 13 residues. Germline V CDR1 and CDR2: LNHDA, SQIVND (reference sequence). V was clipped by 3 bases and J by 0 bases, with 5 bases between them. The CDR3 sequence: CASSMFVNTEAFF. The CDR3 coding sequence is TGTGCCAGTAGTATGTTTGTGAACACTGAAGCTTTCTTT.

The chain employs TRBV11-2 and TRBJ1-1; no reliable D call. Per the germline V gene, CDR1 is SGHAT and CDR2 is FQNNGV. This CDR3 comprises 14 residues. V shed 1 base and J shed 5 bases, with 11 bases lying between them. This CDR3 is CASSLGRGGTEAFF. CDR3 bases: TGTGCCAGCAGCTTAGGGCGGGGTGGGACTGAAGCTTTCTTT. Based on the CDR3 plus reference TRBV11-2 and TRBJ1-1, the full variable domain is EAGVAQSPRYKIIEKRQSVAFWCNPISGHATLYWYQQILGQGPKLLIQFQNNGVVDDSQLPKDRFSAERLKGVDSTLKIQPAKLEDSAVYLCASSLGRGGTEAFFGQGTRLTVV.

The chain uses TRBV28 and TRBJ2-5; 10 nucleotides align to TRBD1. The better agreement between TRBJ2-7 and the DNA end casts doubt on the J call. The CDR3 loop spans 13 amino acids. CDR1 is MDHEN, CDR2 SYDVKM, per germline. CDR3 amino acids: CASTRDRGYEQYF. CDR3 nucleotide sequence: TGTGCCAGCACCCGGGACAGGGGTTACGAGCAGTACTTC.

V and J are TRBV19 and TRBJ2-5; 8 bases align to TRBD2. In germline, CDR1 is LNHDA, CDR2 SQIVND (reference sequence). CDR3 length: 15 amino acids. Trimming cost V 3 bases and J 3 bases; bases outside gene matches: 6. The CDR3 protein is CASSISLAAKETQYF. The CDR3 nucleotides read TGTGCCAGTAGTATCTCACTAGCGGCTAAAGAGACCCAGTACTTC. The full variable domain, completed using reference TRBV19 and TRBJ2-5, is DGGITQSPKYLFRKEGQNVTLSCEQNLNHDAMYWYRQDPGQGLRLIYYSQIVNDFQKGDIAEGYSVSREKKESFPLTVTSAQKNPTAFYLCASSISLAAKETQYFGPGTRLLVL.

The chain employs TRBV5-6 and TRBJ2-5, with 10 nucleotides matching TRBD1. With V trimmed by 2 bases and J by 5 bases, 6 bases remained unmatched. Germline loops: CDR1 SGHDT, CDR2 YYEEEE. The CDR3 consists of 15 residues. CDR3 region: CASSFSTGGMETQYF. CDR3 DNA sequence: TGTGCCAGCAGCTTCTCGACAGGGGGCATGGAGACCCAGTACTTC.

The genes are TRBV27 and TRBJ2-7; TRBD1 matches at 8 bases. Trimming removed 8 bases from V and 4 bases from J; junction bases left unmatched: 13. Germline CDR1 MNHEY, CDR2 SMNVEV (reference sequence). The CDR3 is 15 amino acids. The CDR3: CASGPTGEKLYEQYF. The CDR3 nucleotides are TGTGCCAGCGGGCCGACAGGGGAAAAGTTGTACGAGCAGTACTTC.

This sequence joins TRBV11-2 and TRBJ2-1, with a tentative D call TRBD1 (6 bases). The V and J ends lost 2 bases and 5 bases respectively, with 10 bases between them. This CDR3 is 14 amino acids long. Germline values: CDR1 SGHAT, CDR2 FQNNGV. The CDR3 spells CASSLRQAHNEQFF. For the CDR3, the DNA is TGTGCCAGCAGCTTACGACAGGCCCACAATGAGCAGTTCTTC.